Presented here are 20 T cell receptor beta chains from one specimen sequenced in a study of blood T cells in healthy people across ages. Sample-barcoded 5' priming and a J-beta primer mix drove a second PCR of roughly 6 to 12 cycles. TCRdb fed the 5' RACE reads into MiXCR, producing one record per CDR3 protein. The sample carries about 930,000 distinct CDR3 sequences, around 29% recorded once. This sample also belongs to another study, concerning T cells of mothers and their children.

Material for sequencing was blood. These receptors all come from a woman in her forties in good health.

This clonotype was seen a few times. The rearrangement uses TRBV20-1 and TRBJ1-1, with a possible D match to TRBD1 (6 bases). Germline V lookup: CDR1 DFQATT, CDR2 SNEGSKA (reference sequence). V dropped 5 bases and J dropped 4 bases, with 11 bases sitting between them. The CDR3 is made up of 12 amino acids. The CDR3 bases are TGCAGTGCTCCAGGGGTGGGCACTGAAGCTTTCTTT. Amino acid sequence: CSAPGVGTEAFF.

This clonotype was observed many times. The CDR3 loop reads CASSSLSGGAGTDTQYF. CDR3 in DNA: TGTGCCAGCAGCTCTCTCTCCGGGGGCGCTGGCACAGATACGCAGTATTTT. The chain uses TRBV7-8 and TRBJ2-3, with D possibly being TRBD1 or TRBD2 (6 bases each). CDR1 is SGHVS and CDR2 is FQNEAQ in the germline V gene. The germline V and J ends were trimmed by 4 bases and 1 base, with 18 bases remaining between them. This CDR3 is built from 17 residues.

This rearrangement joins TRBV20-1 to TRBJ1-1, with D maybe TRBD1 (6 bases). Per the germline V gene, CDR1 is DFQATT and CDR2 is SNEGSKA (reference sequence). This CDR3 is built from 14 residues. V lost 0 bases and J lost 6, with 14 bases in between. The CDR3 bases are TGCAGTGCTAGAGATCGCCGGGACAACGCTGAAGCTTTCTTT. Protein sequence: CSARDRRDNAEAFF.

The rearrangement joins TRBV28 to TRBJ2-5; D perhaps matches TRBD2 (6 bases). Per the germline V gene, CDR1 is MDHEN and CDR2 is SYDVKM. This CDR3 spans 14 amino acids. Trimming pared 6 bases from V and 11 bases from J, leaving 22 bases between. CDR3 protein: CASRSFEPRGEQYF. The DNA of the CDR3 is TGTGCCAGCAGGTCATTCGAGCCGCGGGGAGAGCAGTACTTC. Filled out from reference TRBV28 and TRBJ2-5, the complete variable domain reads DVKVTQSSRYLVKRTGEKVFLECVQDMDHENMFWYRQDPGLGLRLIYFSYDVKMKEKGDIPEGYSVSREKKERFSLILESASTNQTSMYLCASRSFEPRGEQYFGPGTRLLVL.

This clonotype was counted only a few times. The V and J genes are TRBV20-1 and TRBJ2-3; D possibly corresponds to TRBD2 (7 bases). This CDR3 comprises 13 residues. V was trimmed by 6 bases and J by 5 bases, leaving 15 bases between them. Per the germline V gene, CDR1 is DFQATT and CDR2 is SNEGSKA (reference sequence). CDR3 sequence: CSAAGALIDTQYF. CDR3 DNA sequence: TGCAGTGCCGCGGGGGCGCTAATAGATACGCAGTATTTT.

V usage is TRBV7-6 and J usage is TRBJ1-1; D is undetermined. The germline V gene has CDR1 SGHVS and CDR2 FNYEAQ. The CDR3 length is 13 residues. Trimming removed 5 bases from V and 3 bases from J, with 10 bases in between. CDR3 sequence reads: CASSLQSYTEAFF. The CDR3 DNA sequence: TGTGCCAGCAGCCTCCAGAGTTACACTGAAGCTTTCTTT.

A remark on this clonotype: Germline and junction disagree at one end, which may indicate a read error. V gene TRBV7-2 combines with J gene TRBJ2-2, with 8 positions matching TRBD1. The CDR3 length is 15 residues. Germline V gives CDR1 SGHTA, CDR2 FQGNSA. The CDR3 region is CASSLGDRRAGERFF. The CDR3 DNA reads TGTGCCAGCAGCTTAGGGGACAGGAGGGCCGGGGAGCGGTTTTTT.

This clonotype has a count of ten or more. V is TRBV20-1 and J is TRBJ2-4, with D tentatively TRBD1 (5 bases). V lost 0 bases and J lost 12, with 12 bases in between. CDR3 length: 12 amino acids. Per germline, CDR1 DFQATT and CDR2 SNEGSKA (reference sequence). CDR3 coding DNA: TGCAGTGCTAGAGAAGAAGTGCAGGGTCAGTACTTC. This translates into CSAREEVQGQYF.

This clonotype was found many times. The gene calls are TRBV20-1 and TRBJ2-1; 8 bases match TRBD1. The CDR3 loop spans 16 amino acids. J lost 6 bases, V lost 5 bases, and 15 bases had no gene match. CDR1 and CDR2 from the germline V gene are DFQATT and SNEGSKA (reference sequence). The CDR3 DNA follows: TGCAGTGCTCATAGTTCGTCGCAGGGGGCGGGCAATGAGCAGTTCTTC. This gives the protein CSAHSSSQGAGNEQFF.

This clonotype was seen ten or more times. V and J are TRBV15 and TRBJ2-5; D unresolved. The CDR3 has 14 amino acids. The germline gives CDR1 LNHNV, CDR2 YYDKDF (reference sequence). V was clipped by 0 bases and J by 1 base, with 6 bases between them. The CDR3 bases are TGTGCCACCAGCAGAGATCCAGTCCAAGAGACCCAGTACTTC. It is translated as CATSRDPVQETQYF.

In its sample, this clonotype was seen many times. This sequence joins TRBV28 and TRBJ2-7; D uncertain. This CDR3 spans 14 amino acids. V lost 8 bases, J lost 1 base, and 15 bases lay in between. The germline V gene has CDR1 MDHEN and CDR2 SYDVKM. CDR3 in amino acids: CASRRRLGSYEQYF. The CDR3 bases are TGTGCCAGCCGTAGACGGTTAGGGTCCTACGAGCAGTACTTC.

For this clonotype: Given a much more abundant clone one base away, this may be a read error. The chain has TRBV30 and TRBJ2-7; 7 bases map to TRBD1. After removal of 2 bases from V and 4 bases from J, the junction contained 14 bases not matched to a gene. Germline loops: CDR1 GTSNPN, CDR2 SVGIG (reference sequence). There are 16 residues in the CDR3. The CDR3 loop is CAWSKGSTGWRYEQYF. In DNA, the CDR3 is TGTGCCTGGAGTAAGGGTTCGACAGGGTGGAGGTACGAGCAGTACTTC. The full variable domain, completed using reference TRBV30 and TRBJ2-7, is SQTIHQWPATLVQPVGSPLSLECTVEGTSNPNLYWYRQAAGRGLQLLFYSVGIGQISSEVPQNLSASRPQDRQFILSSKKLLLSDSGFYLCAWSKGSTGWRYEQYFGPGTRLTVT.

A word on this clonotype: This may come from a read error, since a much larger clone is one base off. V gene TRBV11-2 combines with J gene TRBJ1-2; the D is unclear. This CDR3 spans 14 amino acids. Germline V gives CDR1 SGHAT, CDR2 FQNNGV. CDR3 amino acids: CAGSLTRTNYGYTF. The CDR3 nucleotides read TGTGCCGGCAGCTTGACCAGGACTAACTATGGCTACACCTTC.

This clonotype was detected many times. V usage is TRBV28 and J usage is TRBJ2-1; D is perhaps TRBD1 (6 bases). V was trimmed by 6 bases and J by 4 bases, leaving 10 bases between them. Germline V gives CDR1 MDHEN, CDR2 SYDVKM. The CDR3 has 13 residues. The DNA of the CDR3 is TGTGCCAGCAGCCTCAGGGGTTACAATGAGCAGTTCTTC. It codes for CASSLRGYNEQFF.

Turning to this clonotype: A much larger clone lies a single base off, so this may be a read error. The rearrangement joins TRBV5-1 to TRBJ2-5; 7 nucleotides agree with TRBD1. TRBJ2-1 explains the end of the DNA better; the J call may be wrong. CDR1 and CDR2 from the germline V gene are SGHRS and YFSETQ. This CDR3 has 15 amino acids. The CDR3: CASSLVQGVQETQFF. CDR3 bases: TGCGCCAGCAGCTTGGTTCAGGGGGTACAAGAGACCCAGTTCTTC.

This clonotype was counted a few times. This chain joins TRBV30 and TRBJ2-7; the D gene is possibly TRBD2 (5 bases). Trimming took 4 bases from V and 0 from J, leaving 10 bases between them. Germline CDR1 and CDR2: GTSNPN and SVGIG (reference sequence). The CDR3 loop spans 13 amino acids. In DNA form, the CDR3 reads TGTGCCTGGAAGGCGGGCAGCTCCTACGAGCAGTACTTC. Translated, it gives CAWKAGSSYEQYF. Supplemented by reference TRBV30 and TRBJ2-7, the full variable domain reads SQTIHQWPATLVQPVGSPLSLECTVEGTSNPNLYWYRQAAGRGLQLLFYSVGIGQISSEVPQNLSASRPQDRQFILSSKKLLLSDSGFYLCAWKAGSSYEQYFGPGTRLTVT.

CDR3 in DNA: TGTGCCAGCAGTGAAGGCCCGGTTAGGTCTGGAAACACCATATATTTT. This translates into CASSEGPVRSGNTIYF. The chain recombines TRBV2 with TRBJ1-3, with no clear D. The germline gives CDR1 SNHLY, CDR2 FYNNEI. V dropped 1 base and J dropped 1 base, with 11 bases sitting between them. The CDR3 contains 16 residues.

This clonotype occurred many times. DNA of the CDR3: TGCAGCGTTGAAGGGGGGAGCGTGTCAGATACGCAGTATTTT. This encodes CSVEGGSVSDTQYF. The chain joins TRBV29-1 to TRBJ2-3; tentatively, D is TRBD1 or TRBD2 (5 bases each). This CDR3 region has 14 residues. Looked up from germline, CDR1 is SQVTM and CDR2 is ANQGSEA. Between the trimmed V and J ends, which lost 1 base and 4 bases, there was a span of 12 bases.

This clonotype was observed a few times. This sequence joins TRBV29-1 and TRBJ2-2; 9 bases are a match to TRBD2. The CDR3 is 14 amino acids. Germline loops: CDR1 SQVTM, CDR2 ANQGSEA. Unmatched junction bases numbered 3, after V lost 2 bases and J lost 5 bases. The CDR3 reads CSVESGGRTGELFF. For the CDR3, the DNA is TGCAGCGTTGAAAGCGGGGGGCGAACCGGGGAGCTGTTTTTT.

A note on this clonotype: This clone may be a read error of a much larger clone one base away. The CDR3 DNA is TGTGCCAGCAGCTTAGAGGGACAGGGGAACAATGAGCAGTACTTC. Translated, it gives CASSLEGQGNNEQYF. J is TRBJ2-1 and V is TRBV7-2; 10 bases are a match to TRBD1. The J call may be wrong; the DNA end is better matched by TRBJ2-7. The CDR3 totals 15 residues. The germline CDR1 and CDR2 sequences are SGHTA and FQGNSA.